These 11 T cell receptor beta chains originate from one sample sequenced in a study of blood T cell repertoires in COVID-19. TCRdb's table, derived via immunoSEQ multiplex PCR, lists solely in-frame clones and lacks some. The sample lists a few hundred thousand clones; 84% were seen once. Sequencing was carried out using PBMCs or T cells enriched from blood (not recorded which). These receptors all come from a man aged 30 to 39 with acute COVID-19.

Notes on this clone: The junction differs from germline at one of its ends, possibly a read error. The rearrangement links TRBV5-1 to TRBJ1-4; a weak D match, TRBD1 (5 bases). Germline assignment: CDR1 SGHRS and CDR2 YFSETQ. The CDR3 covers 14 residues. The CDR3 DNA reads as TGTGCCAGCAGCTTGGGGACTCGCAGTGAAAAACTGTTTTTT. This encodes CASSLGTRSEKLFF. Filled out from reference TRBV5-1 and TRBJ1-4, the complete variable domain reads KAGVTQTPRYLIKTRGQQVTLSCSPISGHRSVSWYQQTPGQGLQFLFEYFSETQRNKGNFPGRFSGRQFSNSRSEMNVSTLELGDSALYLCASSLGTRSEKLFFGSGTQLSVL.

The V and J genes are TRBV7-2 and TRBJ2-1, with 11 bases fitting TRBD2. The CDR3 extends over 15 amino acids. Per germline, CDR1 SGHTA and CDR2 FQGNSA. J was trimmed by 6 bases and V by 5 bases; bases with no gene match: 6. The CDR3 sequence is CASSASLAGVNEQFF. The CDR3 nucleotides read TGTGCCAGCAGCGCCTCACTAGCGGGAGTCAATGAGCAGTTCTTC.

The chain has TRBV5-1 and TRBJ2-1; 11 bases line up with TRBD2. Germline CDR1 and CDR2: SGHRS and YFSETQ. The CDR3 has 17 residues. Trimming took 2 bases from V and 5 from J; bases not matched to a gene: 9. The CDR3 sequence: CASSFAMGLAVNNEQFF. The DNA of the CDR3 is TGCGCCAGCAGCTTCGCCATGGGACTAGCGGTTAACAATGAGCAGTTCTTC.

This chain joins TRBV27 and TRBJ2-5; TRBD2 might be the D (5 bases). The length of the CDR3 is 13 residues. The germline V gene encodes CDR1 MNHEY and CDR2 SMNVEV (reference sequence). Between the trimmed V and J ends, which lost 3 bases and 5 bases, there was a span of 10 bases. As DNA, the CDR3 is TGTGCCAGCAGTTTTTATCGCGGGGAGACCCAGTACTTC. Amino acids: CASSFYRGETQYF.

The CDR3 DNA is TGTGCCAGCAGTCTAGGCAACCCCTACGAGCAGTACGTC. Translating it yields CASSLGNPYEQYV. The chain uses TRBV28 and TRBJ2-7; D is undetermined. Germline assignment: CDR1 MDHEN and CDR2 SYDVKM. This CDR3 spans 13 amino acids. With 5 bases removed from V and 2 bases from J, the gap between germline ends came to 10 bases.

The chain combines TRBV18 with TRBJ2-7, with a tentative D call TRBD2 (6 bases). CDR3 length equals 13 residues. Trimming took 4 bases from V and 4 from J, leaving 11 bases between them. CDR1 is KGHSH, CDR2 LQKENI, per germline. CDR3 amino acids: CASSLAGGYEQYV. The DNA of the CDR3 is TGTGCCAGCTCACTTGCCGGGGGTTACGAGCAGTACGTC.

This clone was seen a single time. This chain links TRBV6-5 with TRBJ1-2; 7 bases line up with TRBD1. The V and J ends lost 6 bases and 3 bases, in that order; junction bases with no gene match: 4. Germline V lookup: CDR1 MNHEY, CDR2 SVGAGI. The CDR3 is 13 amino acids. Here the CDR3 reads CASSADRDYGYTF. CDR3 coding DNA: TGTGCCAGCAGCGCAGACAGGGACTATGGCTACACCTTC.

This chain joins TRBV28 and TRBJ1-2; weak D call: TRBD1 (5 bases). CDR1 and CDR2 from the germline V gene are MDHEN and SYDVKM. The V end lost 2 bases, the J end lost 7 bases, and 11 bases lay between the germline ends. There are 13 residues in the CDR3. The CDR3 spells CASSLLSGIGYTF. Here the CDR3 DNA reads TGTGCCAGCAGTTTACTATCAGGGATTGGCTACACCTTC.

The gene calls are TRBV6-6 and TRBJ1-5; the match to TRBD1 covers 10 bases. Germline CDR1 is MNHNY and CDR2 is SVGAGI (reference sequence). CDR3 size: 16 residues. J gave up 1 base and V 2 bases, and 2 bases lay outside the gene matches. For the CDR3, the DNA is TGTGCCAGCAGTTACGGGACAGGGGCGAGCAATCAGCCCCAGCATTTT. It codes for CASSYGTGASNQPQHF.

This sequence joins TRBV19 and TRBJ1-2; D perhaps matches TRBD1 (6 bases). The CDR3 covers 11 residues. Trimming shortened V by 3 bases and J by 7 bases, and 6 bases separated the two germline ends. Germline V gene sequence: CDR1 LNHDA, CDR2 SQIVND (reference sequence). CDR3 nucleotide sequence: TGTGCCAGTAGTATGGGGGCTGGCTACACCTTC. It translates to CASSMGAGYTF.

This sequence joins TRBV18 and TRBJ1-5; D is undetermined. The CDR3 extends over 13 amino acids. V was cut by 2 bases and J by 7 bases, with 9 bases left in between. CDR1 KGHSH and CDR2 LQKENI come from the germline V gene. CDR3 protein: CASSPEKSQPQHF. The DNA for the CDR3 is TGTGCCAGCTCACCAGAGAAGTCCCAGCCCCAGCATTTT. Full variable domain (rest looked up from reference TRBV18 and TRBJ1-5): NAGVMQNPRHLVRRRGQEARLRCSPMKGHSHVYWYRQLPEEGLKFMVYLQKENIIDESGMPKERFSAEFPKEGPSILRIQQVVRGDSAAYFCASSPEKSQPQHFGDGTRLSIL.